The clone carrying this TCR beta chain was picked up many times. Its target is not known. The data originate from a study of metastatic and nonmetastatic thyroid tumors. The wider study: The authors compared repertoires across blood and tumor or nodule tissue from malignant and benign thyroid patients.

Study results and limitations: Compared with benign nodules, malignant thyroid tumors were reported to have significantly higher TCR beta diversity in both blood and tumor.

In the source study's methods: Variation in CDR3 across clinicopathological groups served as the basis for constructing a distant-metastasis classifier in papillary thyroid cancer. TCRdb re-clonotyped the PCR reads through MiXCR. It is TCRdb's table, rather than the study itself, that gives the V and J calls and clone size. The data contain about 27,000 clones, approximately 15% of them singletons. CDR3 length: 13 residues. Germline-derived CDR1 and CDR2 are SGHRS and YFSETQ. V was clipped by 1 base and J by 8 bases, with 10 bases between them. All patients were treatment-naive before thyroid surgery.

The chain has TRBV5-1 and TRBJ2-4; tentatively, D is TRBD1 or TRBD2 (5 bases each). The sequencing input was blood. The receptor was isolated from a male donor with papillary thyroid cancer or a benign thyroid nodule (not recorded which). Some clones in this sample may be carry-over from other donors' samples. The CDR3 nucleotides read TGCGCCAGCAGCTTGTTTATGGGGGACATTCAGTACTTC. Protein: CASSLFMGDIQYF. Complete variable domain (other parts from reference TRBV5-1 and TRBJ2-4): KAGVTQTPRYLIKTRGQQVTLSCSPISGHRSVSWYQQTPGQGLQFLFEYFSETQRNKGNFPGRFSGRQFSNSRSEMNVSTLELGDSALYLCASSLFMGDIQYFGAGTRLSVL.